Described below is a single T cell receptor beta chain sequence and its context. The antigen is undetermined. Different DNA sequences within this sample yield the same CDR3. Trimming stripped 3 bases from V and 7 bases from J, with 7 bases between. There are 12 residues in the CDR3. Germline V CDR1 and CDR2: KGHSH, LQKENI. This record comes from a study of beta chain features in type 1 diabetes. Study results and limitations: Shorter TCRB CDR3s, moderately but significantly so, were found in Type 1 diabetes patients in all four CD4+ subsets.

Stem cell-like memory, regulatory, central memory and naive CD4+ cells were sorted via CD45RO/CCR7/CD25/CD127/CD95/CD27. What was sequenced were expressed TCRB transcripts, since all of the isolated RNA had been reverse transcribed. Profiling relied on immunoSEQ multiplex PCR, and the TCRdb table lists in-frame clones only, not all of them. There are hundreds of thousands of clones in the sample; 13% occur only once, and about 0.02% lies in the top ten. Sequenced: naive CD4+ T cells from blood. The J gene is TRBJ1-5, the V gene TRBV18; D ambiguous. The source of this sequence is a man aged 18 to 35 with type 1 diabetes. The CDR3 region is CASSPSDQPQHF. CDR3 nucleotide sequence: TGTGCCAGCTCACCCTCTGACCAGCCCCAGCATTTT. The whole variable domain, filled in from reference TRBV18 and TRBJ1-5, reads NAGVMQNPRHLVRRRGQEARLRCSPMKGHSHVYWYRQLPEEGLKFMVYLQKENIIDESGMPKERFSAEFPKEGPSILRIQQVVRGDSAAYFCASSPSDQPQHFGDGTRLSIL.